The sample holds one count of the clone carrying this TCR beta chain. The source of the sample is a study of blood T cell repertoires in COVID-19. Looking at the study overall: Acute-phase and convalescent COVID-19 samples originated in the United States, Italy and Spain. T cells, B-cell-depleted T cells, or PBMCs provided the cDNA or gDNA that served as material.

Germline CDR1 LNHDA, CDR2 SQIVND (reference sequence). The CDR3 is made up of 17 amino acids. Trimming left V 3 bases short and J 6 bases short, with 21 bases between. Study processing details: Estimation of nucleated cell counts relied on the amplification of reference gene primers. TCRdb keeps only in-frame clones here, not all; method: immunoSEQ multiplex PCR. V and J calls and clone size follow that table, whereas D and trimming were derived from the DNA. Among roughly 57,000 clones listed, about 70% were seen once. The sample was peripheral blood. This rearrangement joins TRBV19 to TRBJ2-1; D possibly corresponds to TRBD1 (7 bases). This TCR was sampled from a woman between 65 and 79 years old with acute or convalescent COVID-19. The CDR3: CASSIRWRGRGGNEQFF. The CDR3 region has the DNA TGTGCCAGTAGTATCAGGTGGAGGGGGCGAGGGGGCAATGAGCAGTTCTTC.